The clone carrying this T cell receptor (beta chain) was counted a few times. Its antigen is as yet unknown. The data were taken from a study of response to subunit inactivated influenza vaccine. Findings of the study overall: New T cells are recruited in small numbers by each seasonal influenza vaccination, according to the authors' suggestion.

The V and J ends lost 1 base and 1 base respectively, with 10 bases between them. Germline CDR1 and CDR2: LGHNA and YNFKEQ. CDR3 length: 15 residues. A single record per CDR3 protein comes from TCRdb applying MiXCR to the RT-PCR reads. The data show 600,000 to 700,000 distinct CDR3 sequences, 14% seen once. Material: PBMCs from blood, obtained roughly 15 days before vaccination. The chain employs TRBV4-2 and TRBJ2-5; TRBD2 is a possible D gene (5 bases). This TCR came from a man aged 50 or older who received an inactivated influenza vaccine. The DNA of the CDR3 is TGTGCCAGCAGCCAAGGGGCGGGCGCCCAAGAGACCCAGTACTTC. Its translation is CASSQGAGAQETQYF.